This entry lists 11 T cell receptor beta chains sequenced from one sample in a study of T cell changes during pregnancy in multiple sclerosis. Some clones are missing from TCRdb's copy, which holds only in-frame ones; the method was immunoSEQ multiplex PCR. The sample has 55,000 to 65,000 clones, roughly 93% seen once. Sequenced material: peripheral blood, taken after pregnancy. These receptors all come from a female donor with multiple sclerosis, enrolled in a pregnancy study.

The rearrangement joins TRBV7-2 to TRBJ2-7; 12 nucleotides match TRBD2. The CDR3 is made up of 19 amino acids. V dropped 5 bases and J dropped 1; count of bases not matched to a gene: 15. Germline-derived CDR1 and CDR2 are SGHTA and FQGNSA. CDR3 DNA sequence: TGTGCCAGCAGCCAAAGGACTAGCGGGATTCGGGGGGGGTCCTACGAGCAGTACTTC. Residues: CASSQRTSGIRGGSYEQYF. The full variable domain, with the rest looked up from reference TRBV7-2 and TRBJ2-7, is GAGVSQSPSNKVTEKGKDVELRCDPISGHTALYWYRQSLGQGLEFLIYFQGNSAPDKSGLPSDRFSAERTGGSVSTLTIQRTQQEDSAVYLCASSQRTSGIRGGSYEQYFGPGTRLTVT.

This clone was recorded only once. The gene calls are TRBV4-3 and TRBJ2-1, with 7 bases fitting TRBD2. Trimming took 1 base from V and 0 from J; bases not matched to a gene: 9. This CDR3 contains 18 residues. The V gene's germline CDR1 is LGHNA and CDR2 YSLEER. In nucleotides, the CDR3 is TGCGCCAGCAGCCAAGGGCGGGAGACCTTCATCTCCTACAATGAGCAGTTCTTC. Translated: CASSQGRETFISYNEQFF.

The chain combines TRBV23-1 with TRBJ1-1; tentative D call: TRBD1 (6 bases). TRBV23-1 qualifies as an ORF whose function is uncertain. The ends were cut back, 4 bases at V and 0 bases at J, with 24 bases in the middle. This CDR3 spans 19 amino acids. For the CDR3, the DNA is TGCGCCAGCAGTCTTCGCTTGGGGGGGCCAGGGTTCATGAACACTGAAGCTTTCTTT. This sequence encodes CASSLRLGGPGFMNTEAFF.

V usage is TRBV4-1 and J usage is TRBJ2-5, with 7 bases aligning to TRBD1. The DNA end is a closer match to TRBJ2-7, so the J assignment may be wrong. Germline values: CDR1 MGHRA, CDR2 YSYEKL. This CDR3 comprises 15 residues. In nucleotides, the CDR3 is TGCGCCAGCAGCCATGTGACAGGGATTTTCTACGAGCAGTACTTC. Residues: CASSHVTGIFYEQYF.

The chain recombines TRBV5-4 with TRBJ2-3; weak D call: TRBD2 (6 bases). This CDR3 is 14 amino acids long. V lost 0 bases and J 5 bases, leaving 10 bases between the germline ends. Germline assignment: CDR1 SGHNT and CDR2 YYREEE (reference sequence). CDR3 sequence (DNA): TGTGCCAGCAGCTTGGACGGGAGACAAGATACGCAGTATTTT. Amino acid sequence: CASSLDGRQDTQYF. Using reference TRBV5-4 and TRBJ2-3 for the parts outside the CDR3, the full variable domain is ETGVTQSPTHLIKTRGQQVTLRCSSQSGHNTVSWYQQALGQGPQFIFQYYREEENGRGNFPPRFSGLQFPNYSSELNVNALELDDSALYLCASSLDGRQDTQYFGPGTRLTVL.

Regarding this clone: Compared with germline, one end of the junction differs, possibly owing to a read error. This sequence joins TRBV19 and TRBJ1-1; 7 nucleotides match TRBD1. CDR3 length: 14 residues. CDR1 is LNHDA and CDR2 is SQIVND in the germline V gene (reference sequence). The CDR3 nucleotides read TGTGCCAGTAGTATAAAGGGGGCGAACGCTGAAGCTTTCTTT. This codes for CASSIKGANAEAFF.

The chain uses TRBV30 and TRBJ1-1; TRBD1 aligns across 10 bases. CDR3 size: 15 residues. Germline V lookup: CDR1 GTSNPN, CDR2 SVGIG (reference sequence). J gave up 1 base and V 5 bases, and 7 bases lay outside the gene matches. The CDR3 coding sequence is TGTGCCTGGGACAGGGGGCGCGTGGGGAACACTGAAGCTTTCTTT. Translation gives CAWDRGRVGNTEAFF.

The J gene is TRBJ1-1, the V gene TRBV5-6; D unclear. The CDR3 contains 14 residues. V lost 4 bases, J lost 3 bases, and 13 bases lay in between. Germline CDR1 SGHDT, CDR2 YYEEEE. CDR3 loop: CASSTGPEDTEAFF. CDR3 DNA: TGTGCCAGCAGCACCGGTCCCGAGGACACTGAAGCTTTCTTT.

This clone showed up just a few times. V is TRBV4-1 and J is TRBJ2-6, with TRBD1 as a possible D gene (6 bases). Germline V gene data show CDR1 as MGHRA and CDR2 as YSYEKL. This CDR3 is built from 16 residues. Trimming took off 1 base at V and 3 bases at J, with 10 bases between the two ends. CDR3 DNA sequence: TGCGCCAGCAGCCAAGTCCCAGGGGATGGGGCCAACGTCCTGACTTTC. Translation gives CASSQVPGDGANVLTF.

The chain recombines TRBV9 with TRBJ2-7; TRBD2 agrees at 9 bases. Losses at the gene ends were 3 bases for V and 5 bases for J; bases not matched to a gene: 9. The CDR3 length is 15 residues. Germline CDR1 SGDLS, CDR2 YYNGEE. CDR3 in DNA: TGTGCCAGCAGCGCGTGGTCGGGCGGGAGGGACGAGCAGTACTTC. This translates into CASSAWSGGRDEQYF.

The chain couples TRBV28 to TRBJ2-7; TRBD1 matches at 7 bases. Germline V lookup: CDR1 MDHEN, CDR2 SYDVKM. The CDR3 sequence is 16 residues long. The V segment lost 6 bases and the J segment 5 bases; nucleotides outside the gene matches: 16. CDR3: CASSNGPQGNIHEQYF. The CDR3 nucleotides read TGTGCCAGCAGCAATGGGCCACAGGGGAATATTCACGAGCAGTACTTC.